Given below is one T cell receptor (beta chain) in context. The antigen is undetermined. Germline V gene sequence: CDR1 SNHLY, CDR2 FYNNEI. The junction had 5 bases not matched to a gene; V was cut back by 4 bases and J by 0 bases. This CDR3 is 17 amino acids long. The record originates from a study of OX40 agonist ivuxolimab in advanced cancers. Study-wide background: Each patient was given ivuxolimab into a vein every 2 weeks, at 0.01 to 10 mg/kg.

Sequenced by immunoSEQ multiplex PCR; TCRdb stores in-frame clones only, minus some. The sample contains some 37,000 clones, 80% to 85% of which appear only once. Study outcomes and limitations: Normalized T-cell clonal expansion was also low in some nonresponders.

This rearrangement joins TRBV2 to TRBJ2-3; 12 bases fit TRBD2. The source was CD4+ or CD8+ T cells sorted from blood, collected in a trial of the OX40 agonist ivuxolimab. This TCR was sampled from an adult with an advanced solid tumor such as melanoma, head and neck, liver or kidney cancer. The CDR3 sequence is CASSASGGATSTDTQYF. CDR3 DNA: TGTGCCAGCAGTGCTAGCGGGGGGGCTACTAGCACAGATACGCAGTATTTT.